Below, 5 T cell receptor beta chains from the same sample are listed, as sequenced in a study of response to subunit inactivated influenza vaccine. MiXCR was run by TCRdb on the RT-PCR reads, yielding one entry per CDR3 protein. The sample lists around 760,000 distinct CDR3 sequences, approximately 15% seen once, with around 6.5% in the top ten. The source material was PBMCs from blood, sampled 14 days before vaccination. These receptors all come from a man aged 50 or older who received an inactivated influenza vaccine.

This clonotype was counted a few times. This chain links TRBV15 with TRBJ2-6; 7 bases align to TRBD1. The germline gives CDR1 LNHNV, CDR2 YYDKDF (reference sequence). V shed 4 bases, J shed 2 bases, and the junction held 2 bases outside the gene matches. CDR3 length equals 15 residues. The CDR3 DNA follows: TGTGCCACCAGCAACACAGGGGCTGGGGCCAACGTCCTGACTTTC. The encoded protein is CATSNTGAGANVLTF.

CDR3 DNA sequence: TGTGCCAGCAGCCAACGGGGGTACGAGCAGTACTTC. Protein sequence: CASSQRGYEQYF. This chain links TRBV7-2 with TRBJ2-7, with a weak D call TRBD2 (6 bases). Trimming cost V 5 bases and J 4 bases, with 9 bases left between them. Germline V lookup: CDR1 SGHTA, CDR2 FQGNSA. The CDR3 is made up of 12 amino acids.

This clonotype turned up a few times. The V gene is TRBV11-2, the J gene TRBJ2-7; D is unresolved. Germline V CDR1 and CDR2: SGHAT, FQNNGV. The CDR3 extends over 14 amino acids. Deletions cut 3 bases from V and 2 bases from J, with 11 bases between. The CDR3 region is CASSFQDGTYEQYF. Here the CDR3 DNA reads TGTGCCAGCAGCTTTCAAGACGGAACCTACGAGCAGTACTTC.

The chain joins TRBV7-2 to TRBJ1-2, with 9 bases matching TRBD1. The germline gives CDR1 SGHTA, CDR2 FQGNSA. The CDR3 has 14 amino acids. With V trimmed by 4 bases and J by 4 bases, 4 bases remained unmatched. For the CDR3, the DNA is TGTGCCAGCAGCTGGACAGGGGCTTCCTATGGCTACACCTTC. This sequence encodes CASSWTGASYGYTF.

This chain uses TRBV4-2 with TRBJ2-2; D is ambiguous. The CDR3 totals 16 residues. Between the trimmed V and J ends, which lost 1 base and 1 base, there was a span of 10 bases. The germline gives CDR1 LGHNA, CDR2 YNFKEQ. CDR3 DNA sequence: TGTGCCAGCAGCCAAGTCAGGTCCATGAACACCGGGGAGCTGTTTTTT. It yields the protein CASSQVRSMNTGELFF.